This TCR beta chain appears in the sequencing data of a study of cytotoxic CD8 clonotypes in ibrutinib-treated CLL. Whole-study results and caveats: Public clonotypes were rare and shrank or held steady on treatment.

Assay: immunoSEQ multiplex PCR; the TCRdb copy retains only in-frame clones and omits some. The repertoire includes roughly 200,000 clones, around 75% of them detected once, and approximately 6.3% sits in the top ten. Losses at the gene ends were 7 bases for V and 0 bases for J; bases not matched to a gene: 5. The germline gives CDR1 MNHEY, CDR2 SVGAGI. The CDR3 length is 15 residues. As concerns this clone: Its antigen is not identified.

The rearrangement uses TRBV6-5 and TRBJ2-1; 8 bases match TRBD2. This TCR was recovered from a human donor with chronic lymphocytic leukemia. The starting material was PBMCs, obtained after 12 months of ibrutinib treatment. The CDR3 spells CASIRSGSSYNEQFF. Here the CDR3 DNA reads TGTGCCAGCATTCGAAGCGGGAGCTCCTACAATGAGCAGTTCTTC.